This T cell receptor (beta chain) was captured in a study of T cell repertoires in cytomegalovirus infection. Across the whole study: Matching HLA type and CMV infection were both indicated by public TCR beta signatures. The study, taken as a whole, reports: Cumulative public TCR beta family frequency identified carriers of CMV plus the relevant HLA. CMV-specific TCR beta clonotypes restricted by HLA-C were the ones dominating the ex vivo response.

Germline-derived CDR1 and CDR2 are SEHNR and FQNEAQ (reference sequence). V was pared by 4 bases and J by 5 bases, with 6 bases between. CDR3 length: 11 residues. Worth noting for this clonotype: The antigen remains unidentified.

MiXCR, run by TCRdb on the reads, gives a single entry per CDR3 protein. Of around 230,000 distinct CDR3 sequences in the sample, roughly 34% were seen once. Sequenced material: CD8+ T cells from cultured PBMCs, taken from culture after CMV antigen stimulation. The chain recombines TRBV7-9 with TRBJ2-7, with no clear D. This sequence was found in a human donor in good health (CMV status not recorded). Some clones in this sample may be carry-over from other donors' samples. As DNA, the CDR3 is TGTGCCAGCAGCTCGCCGAACGAGCAGTACTTC. It specifies CASSSPNEQYF.